This T cell receptor (beta chain) was recorded in a study of T cells in Graves' hyperthyroidism and ophthalmopathy. CDR1 is MNHEY and CDR2 is SMNVEV in the germline V gene (reference sequence). Trimming stripped 6 bases from V and 2 bases from J, with 13 bases between. CDR3 length: 14 amino acids. Lactation, pregnancy, other autoimmune disease or uncontrolled infection led to exclusion of patients. Thyroid ultrasound, orbital computed tomography, clinical symptoms, and serum thyroxine and TRAb underpinned diagnoses. An approximately 9.4 ml volume of fresh peripheral blood provided the PBMCs. RNA transcripts yielded amplified TCR beta CDR3 regions. A set of HTBI primers served as the primers for a first-round RT-PCR of the TCR CDR3. TCRdb redid the calling of the multiplex PCR reads with MiXCR, one entry per CDR3 protein. Found here are 200,000 to 250,000 distinct CDR3 sequences, about a sixth of them singletons; the top ten hold around 26%.

The sample holds many counts of this clonotype. Sequenced: blood. This TCR was recovered from a woman aged 18-29 years with Graves' ophthalmopathy. V is TRBV27 and J is TRBJ1-1, with a tentative D call TRBD1 (6 bases). DNA of the CDR3: TGTGCCAGCAGCCCCGGGACACCCAACACTGAAGCTTTCTTT. This codes for CASSPGTPNTEAFF.